These 16 T cell receptor beta chains share one sample of origin, sequenced in a study of blood T cell repertoires in COVID-19. TCRdb keeps only in-frame clones here, not all; method: immunoSEQ multiplex PCR. Among 52,000 or so clones listed, 78% were seen once. The sequencing input was peripheral blood. These receptors came from a human donor in a cohort sampled during active COVID-19.

V and J are TRBV4-1 and TRBJ2-7, with TRBD2 matching over 9 bases. V was clipped by 4 bases and J by 3 bases; unmatched bases: 7. Per the germline V gene, CDR1 is MGHRA and CDR2 is YSYEKL. This CDR3 is 15 amino acids long. CDR3 sequence: CASSRLAGERYEQYF. For the CDR3, the DNA is TGCGCCAGCAGCCGGTTAGCGGGGGAGCGCTACGAGCAGTACTTC.

The chain carries TRBV25-1 and TRBJ1-2; D unclear. With 3 bases removed from V and 5 bases from J, the gap between germline ends came to 7 bases. Germline V gene lookup returns CDR1 MGHDK and CDR2 SYGVNS. The CDR3 covers 12 residues. The CDR3: CASSDGHYGYTF. CDR3 DNA sequence: TGTGCCAGCAGTGACGGTCATTATGGCTACACCTTC.

V and J are TRBV5-6 and TRBJ1-3; D is perhaps TRBD1 (5 bases). V was cut by 1 base and J by 3 bases, with 14 bases left in between. Germline values: CDR1 SGHDT, CDR2 YYEEEE. This CDR3 region has 16 residues. The CDR3 protein is CASSLIGVASGNTIYF. Here the CDR3 DNA reads TGTGCCAGCAGCTTGATAGGGGTTGCTAGTGGAAACACCATATATTTT.

There are a few counts of this clone. The chain has TRBV4-1 and TRBJ1-2; tentatively, D is TRBD1 (6 bases). The CDR3 contains 15 residues. V lost 3 bases, J lost 2 bases, and 13 bases lay in between. Germline CDR1 reads MGHRA; CDR2 reads YSYEKL. CDR3 bases: TGCGCCAGCAGCCACGGACAGTTGGCGAACTATGGCTACACCTTC. Protein: CASSHGQLANYGYTF.

The gene calls are TRBV15 and TRBJ2-7; TRBD1 matches 7 bases. V shed 4 bases and J 3 bases; nucleotides not matched to a gene: 9. The CDR3 spans 15 residues. Per germline, CDR1 LNHNV and CDR2 YYDKDF (reference sequence). CDR3 region: CATSKPDRAYYEQYF. The CDR3 DNA reads TGTGCCACCAGCAAACCCGACAGGGCTTACTACGAGCAGTACTTC.

The genes are TRBV6-5 and TRBJ2-7, with D uncertain. Germline V lookup: CDR1 MNHEY, CDR2 SVGAGI. This CDR3 spans 12 amino acids. V gave up 6 bases and J gave up 3 bases, with 9 bases separating them. The CDR3 is CASSDKDYEQYF. CDR3 bases: TGTGCCAGCAGCGACAAGGACTACGAGCAGTACTTC.

CDR3 bases: TGTGCCAGCAGCTTAGCCGGACAGGGGGGAAACACCATATATTTT. Its protein product is CASSLAGQGGNTIYF. V and J are TRBV7-2 and TRBJ1-3; 9 positions match TRBD1. The ends lost 0 bases at V and 4 bases at J; junction bases unmatched: 1. This CDR3 comprises 15 residues. Germline V gives CDR1 SGHTA, CDR2 FQGNSA. Looking up the rest from reference TRBV7-2 and TRBJ1-3 gives the full variable domain: GAGVSQSPSNKVTEKGKDVELRCDPISGHTALYWYRQSLGQGLEFLIYFQGNSAPDKSGLPSDRFSAERTGGSVSTLTIQRTQQEDSAVYLCASSLAGQGGNTIYFGEGSWLTVV.

In this sample, this clone turned up once. The CDR3 protein is CASSDLQGSPSSSYNSPLHF. CDR3 nucleotide sequence: TGTGCCAGCAGTGACTTACAGGGCTCCCCCTCAAGCTCCTATAATTCACCCCTCCACTTT. This chain connects TRBV6-4 to TRBJ1-6, with D possibly TRBD1 on 6 matching bases. Germline assignment: CDR1 MRHNA and CDR2 SNTAGT. V was cut by 1 base and J by 0 bases, with 19 bases left in between. The CDR3 is 20 amino acids.

The chain carries TRBV19 and TRBJ2-7; D is possibly TRBD1 (5 bases). Germline lookup yields CDR1 LNHDA and CDR2 SQIVND (reference sequence). Trimming took 5 bases from V and 3 from J, leaving 14 bases between them. The CDR3 is made up of 14 amino acids. The CDR3, as DNA: TGTGCCAGTAGTCATCGACAGACAAACTACGAGCAGTACTTC. It translates to CASSHRQTNYEQYF.

The gene calls are TRBV6-6 and TRBJ2-2, with D possibly TRBD1 on 5 matching bases. The germline gives CDR1 MNHNY, CDR2 SVGAGI (reference sequence). Trimming shortened V by 0 bases and J by 4 bases, and 9 bases separated the two germline ends. The CDR3 totals 15 residues. CDR3: CASSYSRQTTGELFF. The DNA of the CDR3 is TGTGCCAGCAGTTACTCCCGACAGACCACCGGGGAGCTGTTTTTT.

This chain links TRBV30 with TRBJ2-5, with D tentatively TRBD1 (6 bases). Germline V lookup: CDR1 GTSNPN, CDR2 SVGIG (reference sequence). The CDR3 totals 13 residues. V was cut by 1 base and J by 8 bases, with 14 bases left in between. The chain's CDR3 is CAWSARQQGTQYF. CDR3 DNA sequence: TGTGCCTGGAGTGCGCGACAACAGGGTACCCAGTACTTC.

This clone came up a few times. This chain uses TRBV7-2 with TRBJ1-1; TRBD1 agrees at 7 bases. The V and J ends lost 4 bases and 6 bases, in that order; junction bases with no gene match: 8. Germline V lookup: CDR1 SGHTA, CDR2 FQGNSA. The CDR3 covers 14 residues. CDR3 sequence reads: CASSSTGLRAEAFF. The CDR3, as DNA: TGTGCCAGCAGCTCGACAGGGCTCCGGGCTGAAGCTTTCTTT.

This chain joins TRBV10-3 and TRBJ1-5; D unclear. Germline V gives CDR1 ENHRY, CDR2 SYGVKD. This CDR3 region has 17 residues. V lost 10 bases, J lost 0 bases, and 22 bases lay in between. The CDR3 DNA reads as TGTGCCACCCGGGGATACGTCCTGGTAGATAGCAATCAGCCCCAGCATTTT. The encoded protein is CATRGYVLVDSNQPQHF.

V is TRBV24-1 and J is TRBJ1-2; 9 bases align to TRBD1. The CDR3 runs 13 residues. The V and J ends lost 4 bases and 6 bases, in that order; junction bases with no gene match: 2. Germline CDR1 and CDR2: KGHDR and SFDVKD. CDR3 residues: CATSDRTGDGYTF. CDR3 nucleotides: TGTGCCACCAGTGACCGGACAGGGGATGGCTACACCTTC.

This clone came up once. The chain couples TRBV4-3 to TRBJ1-4, with D perhaps TRBD1 (6 bases). This CDR3 spans 15 amino acids. CDR1 and CDR2 (germline): LGHNA, YSLEER. Trimming removed 2 bases from V and 8 bases from J, with 15 bases in between. CDR3 residues: CASSQLPGGGEKLFF. Written as DNA, the CDR3 is TGCGCCAGCAGCCAACTACCGGGGGGGGGCGAAAAACTGTTTTTT.

V gene TRBV12-3 or TRBV12-4 combines with J gene TRBJ1-2; a weak D match, TRBD1 (6 bases). The CDR3 contains 12 residues. Between the trimmed V and J ends, which lost 5 bases and 8 bases, there was a span of 12 bases. CDR3 region: CASSEQGGGYTF. The CDR3 DNA reads TGTGCCAGCAGTGAACAGGGAGGGGGCTACACCTTC.